This T cell receptor (beta chain) emerged from a study of shared clonotypes between healthy human individuals. At the level of the study: CD4 naive and memory got three plates each, CD8 naive two, CD8 memory one. Whole-study results and caveats: Generation probability values for non-shared clonotypes were lower than those for clonotypes shared by all four donors. Despite large depth, sorted-subset datasets appeared incompletely sequenced. Larger richness was generally estimated for naive than memory subsets.

This CDR3 region has 18 residues. CDR1 is SGHRS and CDR2 is YFSETQ in the germline V gene. Trimming at V came to 0 bases and at J to 1 base, leaving 8 bases not matched to a gene. This clone was detected only a few times. The antigen is not known. Clones were sequenced by immunoSEQ multiplex PCR, and TCRdb holds only the in-frame ones, with some missing. The sample yields some 980,000 clones, roughly 72% seen once. This clonotype was obtained from a man between 18 and 29 years old in good health. The V call is TRBV5-1, the J call TRBJ2-3; 10 bases match TRBD2. Specimen: memory CD4+ T cells sorted from blood. Sample subset: CD45RA-negative fraction. The CDR3 is CASSLGTSGSWGTDTQYF. In DNA form, the CDR3 reads TGCGCCAGCAGCTTGGGGACTAGCGGTTCTTGGGGCACAGATACGCAGTATTTT.